This record concerns one TCR beta chain sequence. Its target is not known. The conserved closing phenylalanine or tryptophan is absent in this CDR3, likely reflecting a read error. It is unclear where the CDR3 begins or ends on the DNA, so no DNA is shown, and the CDR3 is as TCRdb lists it. Including both end residues, the CDR3 is 14 amino acids long. Looked up from germline, CDR1 is SGHKS and CDR2 is YYEKEE (reference sequence). The source of the sample is a study of tumor-infiltrating lymphocytes in primary liver carcinoma. General study points: Significantly larger top-250-clone fractions were found in tumors than in blood (p = 0.039).

The authors made TCR beta cDNA from 400 to 600 ng total RNA with a constant-region primer. Construction of TCR beta libraries relied on three successive nested multiplex PCR rounds employing slightly modified ARM-PCR. PCR rounds one and two used TRBV1-TRBV30 forward primers with a C-beta reverse primer for around 11 cycles each. Using its own MiXCR run on the multiplex PCR reads, TCRdb lists one record per CDR3 protein. The table includes over 40,000 distinct CDR3 sequences, about 80% detected once. The roughly 20-31 mg bulk tissue piece was not sorted before simultaneous RNA and DNA extraction. The sample was liver tumor tissue from sampling region 5. Subset defined: tumor region T5, tumor centre. The chain has TRBV5-5 and TRBJ2-5; TRBD2, the D gene given by the table, was not confirmed from the DNA. The source is a man aged 35 to 55 with primary liver carcinoma and hepatitis B virus infection. CDR3 residues: CASSSKTRGETQCL.